The 13 T cell receptor beta chains given below trace back to one sample, sequenced in a study of Ad26.COV2.S vaccination and SARS-CoV-2 variants. Specified treatment: roughly 18 received Ad26.COV2.S at low or high dose, single or two shots; 5 received placebo; per-sample allocation not given. It was on day 63 after the first vaccine or placebo injection that samples were taken. Measured with immunoSEQ multiplex PCR; TCRdb has only the in-frame clones, and not every one. The sample holds about 350,000 clones; about 85% are singletons and the top ten take roughly 3.1%. Sequenced material: peripheral blood, taken in a trial of Ad26.COV2.S vaccine versus placebo. The origin of the receptors is a person between 18 and 65 years old who received the Ad26.COV2.S COVID-19 vaccine or a placebo.

The sample holds one count of this clone. The genes are TRBV7-2 and TRBJ2-1; TRBD1 is a possible D gene (5 bases). V was trimmed by 5 bases and J by 9 bases, leaving 20 bases between them. Looked up from germline, CDR1 is SGHTA and CDR2 is FQGNSA. The CDR3 totals 15 residues. CDR3 amino acids: CASSPDPGLDGEQFF. The CDR3, as DNA: TGTGCCAGCAGCCCGGACCCAGGGCTGGATGGTGAGCAGTTCTTC.

The chain combines TRBV5-1 with TRBJ2-3; possible D gene TRBD1, 5 bases. The CDR3 totals 15 residues. The germline gives CDR1 SGHRS, CDR2 YFSETQ. Trimming took 2 bases from V and 6 from J, leaving 16 bases between them. The CDR3 reads CASSLGAQASDTQYF. CDR3 nucleotide sequence: TGCGCCAGCAGCTTAGGGGCCCAGGCTTCGGATACGCAGTATTTT.

The count of this clone is one. The chain uses TRBV28 and TRBJ2-5; 7 bases align to TRBD1. The CDR3 sequence is 14 residues long. Germline V gene sequence: CDR1 MDHEN, CDR2 SYDVKM. The V and J ends lost 6 bases and 2 bases, in that order; junction bases with no gene match: 6. CDR3 DNA sequence: TGTGCCAGCAGCACGGGACAGAATCAAGAGACCCAGTACTTC. Protein product: CASSTGQNQETQYF.

The V and J genes are TRBV12-5 and TRBJ1-5; TRBD1 aligns across 7 bases. V dropped 3 bases and J dropped 5; count of bases not matched to a gene: 1. The CDR3 runs 13 residues. CDR1 and CDR2 (germline): LGHNT, FRNRAP. The CDR3 loop reads CASGFGQDQPQHF. As DNA, the CDR3 is TGTGCTAGTGGTTTTGGACAGGATCAGCCCCAGCATTTT.

The gene calls are TRBV27 and TRBJ1-6, with unresolved D. Trimming took 3 bases from V and 11 from J, leaving 11 bases between them. Germline V gene sequence: CDR1 MNHEY, CDR2 SMNVEV (reference sequence). The CDR3 loop spans 13 amino acids. CDR3 nucleotide sequence: TGTGCCAGCAGTTTCGTAAGGTTGGCACCCCTCCACTTT. This encodes CASSFVRLAPLHF.

This chain uses TRBV19 with TRBJ1-2, with D unclear. Germline CDR1 reads LNHDA; CDR2 reads SQIVND (reference sequence). V lost 5 bases and J 7 bases, leaving 17 bases between the germline ends. The CDR3 loop spans 14 amino acids. CDR3 in DNA: TGTGCCAGTAGTCCCCCGGCCGGGCGGAGTGGCTACACCTTC. The encoded protein is CASSPPAGRSGYTF. Full variable domain (outside the CDR3, taken from reference TRBV19 and TRBJ1-2): DGGITQSPKYLFRKEGQNVTLSCEQNLNHDAMYWYRQDPGQGLRLIYYSQIVNDFQKGDIAEGYSVSREKKESFPLTVTSAQKNPTAFYLCASSPPAGRSGYTFGSGTRLTVV.

This clone was seen more than once but under ten times. The CDR3 bases are TGTGCCAGCAGCGTAGCGGGGGGCAATGACTATGGCTACACCTTC. This codes for CASSVAGGNDYGYTF. The chain combines TRBV9 with TRBJ1-2; tentatively, D is TRBD1 (6 bases). Trimming cost V 0 bases and J 3 bases, with 12 bases left between them. This CDR3 is built from 15 residues. CDR1 is SGDLS and CDR2 is YYNGEE in the germline V gene.

The V and J genes are TRBV13 and TRBJ2-3; TRBD1 is a possible D gene (6 bases). From germline, CDR1 is PRHDT and CDR2 FYEKMQ (reference sequence). Deletions cut 2 bases from V and 2 bases from J, with 17 bases between. The CDR3 sequence is 17 residues long. CDR3 sequence reads: CASSLLLWGPITDTQYF. CDR3 DNA sequence: TGTGCCAGCAGCTTACTGTTGTGGGGGCCGATCACAGATACGCAGTATTTT.

This clone was seen more than once but under ten times. The chain recombines TRBV10-2 with TRBJ2-7; 10 positions match TRBD1. There are 14 residues in the CDR3. The germline gives CDR1 WSHSY, CDR2 SAAADI. With V trimmed by 6 bases and J by 6 bases, 8 bases remained unmatched. The CDR3: CASSRDRGFGEQYF. CDR3 DNA sequence: TGCGCCAGCAGCCGGGACAGGGGATTTGGCGAGCAGTACTTC.

This chain uses TRBV6-1 with TRBJ1-4; TRBD1 matches 10 bases. Trimming at V came to 2 bases and at J to 7 bases, leaving 1 base not matched to a gene. The CDR3 sequence is 14 residues long. Germline V gives CDR1 MNHNS, CDR2 SASEGT. The chain's CDR3 is CASSERDRGEKLFF. CDR3 nucleotides: TGTGCCAGCAGTGAACGGGACAGGGGTGAAAAACTGTTTTTT.

V and J are TRBV11-3 and TRBJ1-5, with a weak D call TRBD1 (5 bases). This CDR3 is 19 amino acids long. Germline CDR1 SGHNT, CDR2 YENEEA. V was clipped by 0 bases and J by 2 bases, with 20 bases between them. CDR3 in amino acids: CASSLDTPQGDLGNQPQHF. The CDR3 bases are TGTGCCAGCAGCTTAGATACCCCCCAGGGCGACCTGGGCAATCAGCCCCAGCATTTT.

CDR3 sequence reads: CASGQAHTEAFF. The CDR3 nucleotides read TGTGCCAGCGGACAGGCGCACACTGAAGCTTTCTTT. V and J are TRBV11-3 and TRBJ1-1; 7 bases agree with TRBD1. J lost 3 bases, V lost 8 bases, and 3 bases had no gene match. Germline values: CDR1 SGHNT, CDR2 YENEEA. The CDR3 consists of 12 residues. The full variable domain, in which reference TRBV11-3 and TRBJ1-1 provide the parts outside the CDR3, is EAGVVQSPRYKIIEKKQPVAFWCNPISGHNTLYWYLQNLGQGPELLIRYENEEAVDDSQLPKDRFSAERLKGVDSTLKIQPAELGDSAVYLCASGQAHTEAFFGQGTRLTVV.

The chain has TRBV6-5 and TRBJ1-1, with D possibly matching TRBD1 (5 bases). The germline V gene has CDR1 MNHEY and CDR2 SVGAGI. Trimming left V 5 bases short and J 5 bases short, with 9 bases between. The CDR3 sequence is 12 residues long. In nucleotides, the CDR3 is TGTGCCAGCAGTCAAAGGGGAACTGAAGCTTTCTTT. Its translation is CASSQRGTEAFF.